In its sample, the clone carrying this T cell receptor (beta chain) ranks as medium-sized. This sample is part of a study of T cell repertoires in aging, cancer and after chemotherapy. Background on the study: Glioblastoma patients receiving temozolomide-based therapy gave paired samples before and after chemotherapy.

Trimming took off 3 bases at V and 6 bases at J, with 8 bases between the two ends. The CDR3 runs to 13 residues. Germline V gene sequence: CDR1 MNHEY, CDR2 SVGAGI. Multiplex touch-down PCR with TRB-A/B primers amplified rearranged V-D-J TRB sequences. TCRdb called the multiplex PCR reads again in MiXCR, with one record for every CDR3 protein. This repertoire shows 8,000 to 9,000 distinct CDR3 sequences, over 40% found once; its top ten account for about 12%. The template was genomic DNA from peripheral blood, not RNA. The chain links TRBV6-5 to TRBJ2-2; no reliable D call. Material for sequencing was blood. This receptor was obtained from a human donor with a solid tumor. The CDR3 bases are TGTGCCAGCAGTTATCAGACGGCCGGGGAGCTGTTTTTT. This codes for CASSYQTAGELFF.